This TCR beta chain is drawn from a study of cytomegalovirus exposure and HLA in healthy donors. Germline CDR1 SNHLY, CDR2 FYNNEI. The CDR3 runs to 12 residues. V was cut by 7 bases and J by 8 bases, with 14 bases left in between. PCR was performed using 60 Vbeta and 13 Jbeta primers. Method: immunoSEQ multiplex PCR; TCRdb's copy keeps in-frame clones and lacks some. Here the sample spans around 130,000 clones, more than 60% being singletons. Healthy donors of bone marrow made up the group. The source material was PBMCs. The V gene is TRBV2, the J gene TRBJ1-1; D gene unclear. The sequence derives from a young woman in good health and CMV-seronegative. CDR3 DNA: TGTGCCAGCACCAGAACGACGGAGGAAGCTTTCTTT. Its protein is CASTRTTEEAFF.